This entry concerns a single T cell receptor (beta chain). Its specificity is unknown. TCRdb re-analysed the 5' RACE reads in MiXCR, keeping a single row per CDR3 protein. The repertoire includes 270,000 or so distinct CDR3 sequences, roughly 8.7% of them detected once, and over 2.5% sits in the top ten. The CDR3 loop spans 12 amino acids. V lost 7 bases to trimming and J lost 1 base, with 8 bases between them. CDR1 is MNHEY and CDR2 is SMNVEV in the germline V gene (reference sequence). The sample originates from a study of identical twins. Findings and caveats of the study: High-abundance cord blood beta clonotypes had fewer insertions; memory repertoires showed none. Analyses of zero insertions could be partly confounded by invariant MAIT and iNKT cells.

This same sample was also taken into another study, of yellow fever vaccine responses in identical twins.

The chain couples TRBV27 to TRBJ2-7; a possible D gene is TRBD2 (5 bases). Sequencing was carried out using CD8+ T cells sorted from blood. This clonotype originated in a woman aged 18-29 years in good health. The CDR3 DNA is TGTGCCAGCATGGGAGTTTCCTACGAGCAGTACTTC. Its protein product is CASMGVSYEQYF.